The 26 T cell receptor beta chains reported below all come from one sample, sequenced in a study. TCRdb ran MiXCR on the RT-PCR reads and lists one entry per CDR3 protein. The table shows about 700,000 distinct CDR3 sequences, with 14% occurring only once. Material for sequencing was memory CD4+ T cells from blood. These receptors were collected from a female donor in good health, serving as a healthy control.

This chain uses TRBV5-8 with TRBJ2-3; no clear D gene. V was pared by 2 bases and J by 0 bases, with 7 bases between. This CDR3 comprises 14 residues. Germline V gene lookup returns CDR1 SGHTS and CDR2 YDEGEE. The chain's CDR3 is CASSLTESTDTQYF. The CDR3 coding sequence is TGTGCCAGCAGCTTAACAGAGAGCACAGATACGCAGTATTTT.

The table lists this clonotype with a few counts. This chain joins TRBV20-1 and TRBJ2-1, with 9 bases aligning to TRBD1. Germline V gene sequence: CDR1 DFQATT, CDR2 SNEGSKA (reference sequence). The length of the CDR3 is 14 residues. V lost 5 bases, J lost 8 bases, and 10 bases stayed unmatched. The CDR3 sequence is CSAPTGQGGDEQFF. The CDR3 DNA is TGCAGTGCTCCTACGGGACAGGGTGGGGATGAGCAGTTCTTC.

The chain links TRBV2 to TRBJ2-7, with TRBD1 matching 8 bases. The CDR3 sequence is 13 residues long. Germline V gene sequence: CDR1 SNHLY, CDR2 FYNNEI. Trimming removed 4 bases from V and 12 bases from J; junction bases left unmatched: 11. CDR3 in amino acids: CASSASARTGLYF. For the CDR3, the DNA is TGTGCCAGCAGTGCCTCAGCCCGGACAGGGCTGTACTTC.

Comments on this clonotype: Sequence at one end of the junction differs from germline and may be a read error. This rearrangement joins TRBV20-1 to TRBJ2-7, with 7 bases that match TRBD1. The CDR3 covers 12 residues. The germline V gene has CDR1 DFQATT and CDR2 SNEGSKA (reference sequence). DNA for the CDR3: TGCAGTGCGAGAGGGGGCCGGGACGAGCAGTACTTC. Its protein product is CSARGGRDEQYF.

The table lists this clonotype with a few counts. The genes are TRBV14 and TRBJ2-3; unclear D gene. The CDR3 is 17 residues long. V lost 0 bases and J lost 0, with 13 bases in between. CDR1 SGHDN and CDR2 FVKESK come from the germline V gene. This CDR3 is CASSQDRWAASTDTQYF. The CDR3 nucleotides are TGTGCCAGCAGCCAAGATAGGTGGGCGGCTAGCACAGATACGCAGTATTTT.

The J gene is TRBJ2-7, the V gene TRBV7-2; D tentatively reads TRBD1 or TRBD2 (5 bases each). Germline V gene lookup returns CDR1 SGHTA and CDR2 FQGNSA. There are 14 residues in the CDR3. V was shortened by 6 bases and J by 0 bases, with 12 bases between the two germline ends. The chain's CDR3 is CASRPGTDSYEQYF. As DNA, the CDR3 is TGTGCCAGCAGGCCCGGGACCGACTCCTACGAGCAGTACTTC.

This clonotype was observed a few times. The chain couples TRBV4-3 to TRBJ2-5, with D perhaps given as TRBD1 or TRBD2 (7 bases each). With 0 bases removed from V and 5 bases from J, the gap between germline ends came to 13 bases. Per the germline V gene, CDR1 is LGHNA and CDR2 is YSLEER. The CDR3 length is 15 residues. CDR3 sequence reads: CASSQDFRGGETQYF. Written as DNA, the CDR3 is TGCGCCAGCAGCCAAGATTTCAGGGGGGGGGAGACCCAGTACTTC.

This clonotype was detected a few times. This chain joins TRBV7-6 and TRBJ2-7; D ambiguous. With 1 base removed from V and 0 bases from J, the gap between germline ends came to 10 bases. This CDR3 contains 15 residues. Germline loops: CDR1 SGHVS, CDR2 FNYEAQ. Here the CDR3 DNA reads TGTGCCAGCAGCTTAGGGGCACAGCCCTCCTACGAGCAGTACTTC. This sequence encodes CASSLGAQPSYEQYF.

The V gene is TRBV12-3 or TRBV12-4, the J gene TRBJ1-1; the D is unclear. V lost 5 bases and J 4 bases, leaving 14 bases between the germline ends. The CDR3 covers 14 residues. This CDR3 reads CASSVQVSGTEAFF. DNA for the CDR3: TGTGCCAGCAGTGTGCAGGTGAGTGGCACTGAAGCTTTCTTT.

This chain uses TRBV21-1 with TRBJ2-3; TRBD1, as called in the table, went unchecked against the DNA. TRBV21-1 has pseudogene status. The CDR3 sequence is 15 residues long. The CDR3 region is CASSKGGRWGDTQYF. The CDR3 nucleotides are TGTGCCAGCAGCAAAGGGGGCAGATGGGGAGATACGCAGTATTTT.

The gene calls are TRBV2 and TRBJ2-2; TRBD1 matches at 8 bases. The CDR3 has 16 residues. CDR1 is SNHLY and CDR2 is FYNNEI in the germline V gene. Trimming removed 2 bases from V and 0 bases from J; junction bases left unmatched: 2. CDR3 sequence reads: CASSEQGATNTGELFF. CDR3 coding DNA: TGTGCCAGCAGTGAACAGGGGGCAACGAACACCGGGGAGCTGTTTTTT.

A few counts support this clonotype. This chain connects TRBV20-1 to TRBJ2-1; D is tentatively TRBD1 or TRBD2 (5 bases each). The germline V and J ends were trimmed by 2 bases and 6 bases, with 23 bases remaining between them. The V gene's germline CDR1 is DFQATT and CDR2 SNEGSKA (reference sequence). The CDR3 covers 17 residues. The CDR3 coding sequence is TGCAGTGCTAGAACCCTCACAATGGGGGTCAGGTTCAATGAGCAGTTCTTC. Translation: CSARTLTMGVRFNEQFF.

This clonotype appeared a few times. DNA for the CDR3: TGTGCCACCAGCTATCGGGGCCTTGGAAACACCATATATTTT. This gives the protein CATSYRGLGNTIYF. The chain employs TRBV15 and TRBJ1-3, with D perhaps TRBD1 (5 bases). V lost 5 bases and J 3 bases, leaving 11 bases between the germline ends. The germline CDR1 and CDR2 sequences are LNHNV and YYDKDF (reference sequence). This CDR3 contains 14 residues.

The table lists this clonotype with a few counts. The CDR3 nucleotides read TGCAGTGCTAGAGAATTAGGGACCAACTATGGCTACACCTTC. It yields the protein CSARELGTNYGYTF. This chain joins TRBV20-1 and TRBJ1-2; perhaps TRBD1 as D (5 bases). The CDR3 covers 14 residues. Trimming removed 0 bases at V and 2 bases at J, with 10 bases between. From germline, CDR1 is DFQATT and CDR2 SNEGSKA (reference sequence).

The gene calls are TRBV5-1 and TRBJ2-2; possibly TRBD1 for D (6 bases). V dropped 5 bases and J dropped 0 bases, with 11 bases sitting between them. Per germline, CDR1 SGHRS and CDR2 YFSETQ. The CDR3 totals 15 residues. The CDR3 DNA reads as TGCGCCAGCAGGCCGGACAGCACGAACACCGGGGAGCTGTTTTTT. This encodes CASRPDSTNTGELFF.

This clonotype was observed a few times. V usage is TRBV27 and J usage is TRBJ2-5, with TRBD1 as a possible D gene (6 bases). The CDR3 sequence is 14 residues long. CDR1 MNHEY and CDR2 SMNVEV come from the germline V gene (reference sequence). Trimming took 0 bases from V and 3 from J, leaving 8 bases between them. The chain's CDR3 is CASSLSTGKETQYF. The CDR3 region has the DNA TGTGCCAGCAGTTTATCTACAGGGAAAGAGACCCAGTACTTC.

The rearrangement uses TRBV20-1 and TRBJ2-3; tentative D call: TRBD1 (5 bases). Germline loops: CDR1 DFQATT, CDR2 SNEGSKA (reference sequence). V lost 5 bases to trimming and J lost 0 bases, with 15 bases between them. CDR3 size: 15 residues. CDR3 sequence reads: CSAQTRVTSTDTQYF. DNA for the CDR3: TGCAGTGCTCAGACCAGGGTTACTAGCACAGATACGCAGTATTTT.

This clonotype was seen ten or more times. The genes are TRBV4-1 and TRBJ2-3; 8 bases fit TRBD2. Germline CDR1 MGHRA, CDR2 YSYEKL. V shed 6 bases, J shed 3 bases, and the junction held 8 bases outside the gene matches. CDR3 length: 15 amino acids. CDR3 in amino acids: CASSSSGGGTDTQYF. The CDR3 nucleotides are TGCGCCAGCAGTTCGAGCGGCGGGGGGACAGATACGCAGTATTTT.

CDR3 region: CASSLVGTSVWEQFF. In DNA form, the CDR3 reads TGTGCCAGCAGTTTAGTCGGGACTAGTGTTTGGGAGCAGTTCTTC. The chain uses TRBV12-3 or TRBV12-4 and TRBJ2-1; 8 bases fit TRBD2. The CDR3 extends over 15 amino acids. V lost 1 base and J lost 10; bases outside the gene matches: 9.

The rearrangement uses TRBV5-1 and TRBJ2-1; 7 nucleotides agree with TRBD1. This CDR3 contains 15 residues. CDR1 is SGHRS, CDR2 YFSETQ, per germline. V was pared by 10 bases and J by 8 bases, with 18 bases of the junction left unmatched. In DNA, the CDR3 is TGCGCCTTTCCTTGGGTACAGGGGAGTTGGGATGAGCAGTTCTTC. Protein: CAFPWVQGSWDEQFF.

This clonotype was detected only a few times. This rearrangement joins TRBV10-3 to TRBJ1-1, with unresolved D. The V gene lost 0 bases and the J gene lost 1 base, with 9 bases spanning the gap. The V gene's germline CDR1 is ENHRY and CDR2 SYGVKD. The CDR3 sequence is 15 residues long. The CDR3 DNA is TGTGCCATCAGTGAGTCGAGTTACAGGAACACTGAAGCTTTCTTT. It yields the protein CAISESSYRNTEAFF.

DNA of the CDR3: TGCAGTGCTAGAGATTCCGCACGGCCGCAGGGGGCTTATGGCTACACCTTC. Translating it yields CSARDSARPQGAYGYTF. The chain recombines TRBV20-1 with TRBJ1-2; 8 bases fit TRBD1. V lost 0 bases and J lost 5; bases outside the gene matches: 14. The CDR3 runs 17 residues. Germline loops: CDR1 DFQATT, CDR2 SNEGSKA (reference sequence).

Ten or more counts support this clonotype. J is TRBJ1-1 and V is TRBV6-6; 11 bases agree with TRBD1. Trimming cost V 6 bases and J 5 bases; bases outside gene matches: 5. The CDR3 is made up of 14 amino acids. From germline, CDR1 is MNHNY and CDR2 SVGAGI (reference sequence). CDR3 residues: CASSTGQGGTEAFF. CDR3 nucleotide sequence: TGTGCCAGCAGCACGGGACAGGGGGGGACTGAAGCTTTCTTT.

This clonotype showed up just a few times. The V gene is TRBV6-5, the J gene TRBJ1-2; no clear D gene. Looked up from germline, CDR1 is MNHEY and CDR2 is SVGAGI. The CDR3 contains 14 residues. Trimming took 6 bases from V and 6 from J, leaving 17 bases between them. CDR3 coding DNA: TGTGCCAGCAGCCCCCGTGAGAGGCGGAATGGCTACACCTTC. Translating gives CASSPRERRNGYTF.

This clonotype was detected only a few times. CDR3 region: CASSPAGTGNIQYF. The CDR3 nucleotides read TGTGCCAGCAGCCCCGCGGGGACAGGGAACATTCAGTACTTC. V is TRBV5-6 and J is TRBJ2-4, with TRBD1 identical over 9 bases. V lost 4 bases to trimming and J lost 7 bases; unmatched junction nucleotides: 6. CDR1 SGHDT and CDR2 YYEEEE come from the germline V gene. The CDR3 runs 14 residues. The whole variable domain, filled in from reference TRBV5-6 and TRBJ2-4, reads DAGVTQSPTHLIKTRGQQVTLRCSPKSGHDTVSWYQQALGQGPQFIFQYYEEEERQRGNFPDRFSGHQFPNYSSELNVNALLLGDSALYLCASSPAGTGNIQYFGAGTRLSVL.

On this clonotype itself: One end of the junction is discordant with germline, which a read error may explain. This rearrangement joins TRBV20-1 to TRBJ1-5; unclear D gene. The CDR3 has 12 amino acids. Germline CDR1 reads DFQATT; CDR2 reads SNEGSKA (reference sequence). The DNA of the CDR3 is TGCAGTACTAGGGTTAGCAATCAGCCCCAGCATTTT. Its translation is CSTRVSNQPQHF.